This T cell receptor beta chain came from a study of blood T cell repertoires in COVID-19. Study-wide background: Sources were T cells, B-cell-depleted T cells, or PBMCs; the material itself was cDNA or gDNA.

In the authors' workflow: It was from reference gene primer amplification that nucleated cell counts were estimated. Here immunoSEQ multiplex PCR was the method, and the copy in TCRdb shows in-frame clones only, minus some. From that table come the V and J calls and clone size; the DNA was used to work out D and trimming. The data show about 480,000 clones, approximately 90% seen once. With 1 base removed from V and 12 bases from J, the gap between germline ends came to 11 bases. CDR3 length: 12 amino acids. CDR1 is SGHDT and CDR2 is YYEEEE in the germline V gene. Across 20 to 25 US areas, participants ranged in age from 18 to 89 years.

The rearrangement joins TRBV5-6 to TRBJ2-1; the D gene is possibly TRBD2 (6 bases). Sequenced input: PBMCs or T cells enriched from blood (not recorded which). The sequence came from a woman in her forties who had recovered from COVID-19. The CDR3 sequence is CASSLTSSAQFF. CDR3 in DNA: TGTGCCAGCAGCTTGACTAGCTCCGCGCAGTTCTTC.